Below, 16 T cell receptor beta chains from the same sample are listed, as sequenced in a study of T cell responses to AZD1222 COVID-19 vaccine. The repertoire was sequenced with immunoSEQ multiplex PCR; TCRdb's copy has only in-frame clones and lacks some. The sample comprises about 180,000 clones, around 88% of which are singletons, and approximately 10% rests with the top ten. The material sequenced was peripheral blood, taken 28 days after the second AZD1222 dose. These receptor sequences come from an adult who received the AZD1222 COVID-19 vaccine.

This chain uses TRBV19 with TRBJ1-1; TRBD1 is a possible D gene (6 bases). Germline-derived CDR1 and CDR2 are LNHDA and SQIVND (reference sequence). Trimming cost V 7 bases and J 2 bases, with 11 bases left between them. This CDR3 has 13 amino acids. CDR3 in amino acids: CASTTGANTEAFF. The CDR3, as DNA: TGTGCCAGTACGACAGGAGCCAACACTGAAGCTTTCTTT. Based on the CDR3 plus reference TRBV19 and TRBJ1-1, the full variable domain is DGGITQSPKYLFRKEGQNVTLSCEQNLNHDAMYWYRQDPGQGLRLIYYSQIVNDFQKGDIAEGYSVSREKKESFPLTVTSAQKNPTAFYLCASTTGANTEAFFGQGTRLTVV.

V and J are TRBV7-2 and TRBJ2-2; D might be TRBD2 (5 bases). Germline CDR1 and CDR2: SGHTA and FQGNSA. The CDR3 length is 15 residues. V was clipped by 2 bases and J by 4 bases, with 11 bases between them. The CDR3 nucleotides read TGTGCCAGCAGCTTAACCGGGGTCCGCACCGGGGAGCTGTTTTTT. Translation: CASSLTGVRTGELFF.

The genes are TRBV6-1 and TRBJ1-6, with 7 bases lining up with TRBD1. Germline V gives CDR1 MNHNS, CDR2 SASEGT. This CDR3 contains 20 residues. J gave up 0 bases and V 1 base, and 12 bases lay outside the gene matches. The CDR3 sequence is CASSEVPSGTASSYNSPLHF. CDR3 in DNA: TGTGCCAGCAGTGAAGTCCCCTCTGGGACAGCGAGCTCCTATAATTCACCCCTCCACTTT.

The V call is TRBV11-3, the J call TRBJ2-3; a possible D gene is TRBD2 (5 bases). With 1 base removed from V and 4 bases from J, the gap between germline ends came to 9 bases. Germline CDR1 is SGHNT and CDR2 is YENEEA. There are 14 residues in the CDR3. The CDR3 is CASSLGGFSDTQYF. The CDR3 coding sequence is TGTGCCAGCAGCTTAGGAGGGTTCTCAGATACGCAGTATTTT.

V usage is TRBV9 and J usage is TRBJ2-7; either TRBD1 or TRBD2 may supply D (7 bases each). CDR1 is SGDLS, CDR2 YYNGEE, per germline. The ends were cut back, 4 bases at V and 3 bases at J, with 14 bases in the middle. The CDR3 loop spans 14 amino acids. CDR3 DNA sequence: TGTGCCAGCAGCCCAGGGGGGGAGAGCTACGAGCAGTACTTC. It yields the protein CASSPGGESYEQYF.

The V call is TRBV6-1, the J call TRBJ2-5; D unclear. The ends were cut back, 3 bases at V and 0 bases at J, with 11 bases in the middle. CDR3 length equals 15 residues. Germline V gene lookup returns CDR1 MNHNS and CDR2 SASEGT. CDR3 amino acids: CASSDNPGNQETQYF. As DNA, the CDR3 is TGTGCCAGCAGTGATAATCCCGGCAACCAAGAGACCCAGTACTTC.

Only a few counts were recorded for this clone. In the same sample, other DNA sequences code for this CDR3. CDR3 sequence: CASSPGNPNTGELFF. CDR3 sequence (DNA): TGCGCCAGCAGCCCAGGGAACCCGAACACCGGGGAGCTGTTTTTT. This sequence joins TRBV5-1 and TRBJ2-2; possibly TRBD1 for D (5 bases). The CDR3 contains 15 residues. The germline V and J ends were trimmed by 4 bases and 0 bases, with 10 bases remaining between them. Germline V gives CDR1 SGHRS, CDR2 YFSETQ.

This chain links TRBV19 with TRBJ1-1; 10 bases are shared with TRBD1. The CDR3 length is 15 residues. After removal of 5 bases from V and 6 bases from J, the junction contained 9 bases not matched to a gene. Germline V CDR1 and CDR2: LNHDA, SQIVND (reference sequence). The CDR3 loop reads CASSFSGTGVSEAFF. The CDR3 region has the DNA TGTGCCAGTAGTTTCTCCGGGACAGGGGTCTCTGAAGCTTTCTTT. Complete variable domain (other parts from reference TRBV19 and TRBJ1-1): DGGITQSPKYLFRKEGQNVTLSCEQNLNHDAMYWYRQDPGQGLRLIYYSQIVNDFQKGDIAEGYSVSREKKESFPLTVTSAQKNPTAFYLCASSFSGTGVSEAFFGQGTRLTVV.

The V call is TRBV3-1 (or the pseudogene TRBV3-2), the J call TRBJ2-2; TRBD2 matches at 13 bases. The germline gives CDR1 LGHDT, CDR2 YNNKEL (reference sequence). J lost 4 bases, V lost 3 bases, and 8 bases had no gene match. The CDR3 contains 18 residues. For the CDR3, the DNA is TGTGCCAGCAGCCACCTTACTAGCGGGGGGGCCTCCACCGGGGAGCTGTTTTTT. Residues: CASSHLTSGGASTGELFF.

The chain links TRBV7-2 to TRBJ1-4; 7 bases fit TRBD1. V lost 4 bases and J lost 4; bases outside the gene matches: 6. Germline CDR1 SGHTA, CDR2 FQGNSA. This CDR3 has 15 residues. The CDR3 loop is CASSSPTGFNEKLFF. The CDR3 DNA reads TGTGCCAGCAGCTCTCCGACAGGGTTTAATGAAAAACTGTTTTTT.

This chain's CDR3 is CASSYAGNSNQPQHF. As DNA, the CDR3 is TGTGCCAGCAGTTACGCAGGGAATAGCAATCAGCCCCAGCATTTT. The chain joins TRBV6-2 or TRBV6-3 to TRBJ1-5, with TRBD1 as a possible D gene (5 bases). V gave up 2 bases and J gave up 0 bases, with 8 bases separating them. Germline values: CDR1 MNHEY, CDR2 SVGEGT. The CDR3 is 15 residues long.

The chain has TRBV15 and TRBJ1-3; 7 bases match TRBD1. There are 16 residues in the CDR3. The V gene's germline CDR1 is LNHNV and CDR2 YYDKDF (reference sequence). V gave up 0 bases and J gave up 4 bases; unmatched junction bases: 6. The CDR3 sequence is CATSRDRRGPGNTIYF. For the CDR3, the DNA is TGTGCCACCAGCAGAGATCGGAGGGGGCCGGGAAACACCATATATTTT.

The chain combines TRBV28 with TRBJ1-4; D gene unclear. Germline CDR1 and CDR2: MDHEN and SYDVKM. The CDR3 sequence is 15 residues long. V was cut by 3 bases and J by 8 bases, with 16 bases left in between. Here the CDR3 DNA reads TGTGCCAGCAGTTTTTTGGGGTCCCTGGGAGAAAAACTGTTTTTT. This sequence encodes CASSFLGSLGEKLFF.

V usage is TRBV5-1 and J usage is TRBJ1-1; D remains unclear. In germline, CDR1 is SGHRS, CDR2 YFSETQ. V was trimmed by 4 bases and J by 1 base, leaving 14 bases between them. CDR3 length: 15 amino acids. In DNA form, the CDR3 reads TGCGCCAGCAGCCCCCGCGCGGGCGGGAACACTGAAGCTTTCTTT. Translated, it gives CASSPRAGGNTEAFF. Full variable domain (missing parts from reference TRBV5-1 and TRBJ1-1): KAGVTQTPRYLIKTRGQQVTLSCSPISGHRSVSWYQQTPGQGLQFLFEYFSETQRNKGNFPGRFSGRQFSNSRSEMNVSTLELGDSALYLCASSPRAGGNTEAFFGQGTRLTVV.

CDR3 region: CATSDLRQNYGYTF. In DNA form, the CDR3 reads TGTGCCACCAGTGATTTGCGACAGAACTATGGCTACACCTTC. V and J are TRBV24-1 and TRBJ1-2, with a possible D match to TRBD1 (5 bases). V shed 0 bases and J shed 2 bases, with 6 bases lying between them. The CDR3 extends over 14 amino acids. CDR1 is KGHDR, CDR2 SFDVKD, per germline.

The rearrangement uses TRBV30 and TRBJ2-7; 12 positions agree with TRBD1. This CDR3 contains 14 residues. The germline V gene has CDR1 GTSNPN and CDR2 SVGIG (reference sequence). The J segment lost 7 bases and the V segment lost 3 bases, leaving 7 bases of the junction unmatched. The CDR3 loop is CAWSPGQGAREQYF. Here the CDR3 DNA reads TGTGCCTGGAGCCCGGGACAGGGGGCGCGAGAGCAGTACTTC. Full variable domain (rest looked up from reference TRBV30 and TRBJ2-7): SQTIHQWPATLVQPVGSPLSLECTVEGTSNPNLYWYRQAAGRGLQLLFYSVGIGQISSEVPQNLSASRPQDRQFILSSKKLLLSDSGFYLCAWSPGQGAREQYFGPGTRLTVT.